The present TCR beta chain was sequenced within a study of T cells expressing NK-cell markers. The overall study: HCMV serostatus: most of the eight sequenced donors positive, one negative.

Study-wide results and limits: About 1.0-8% of CD8+ T cells in roughly six donors belonged to dominant NKG2C+ clonotypes.

Of note for this clonotype: The target antigen is unknown.

There are 14 residues in the CDR3. Germline assignment: CDR1 MNHEY and CDR2 SMNVEV (reference sequence). TCRdb reworked the 5' RACE reads into one entry per CDR3 protein, no DNA. This table lists 400,000 or so distinct CDR3 sequences. The sample was blood T cells: a sorted CD56 or NKG2C T cell subset, CD4+ or CD8+ T cells, or bulk PBMC T cells (not recorded which). The chain is built from TRBV27 and TRBJ2-2. The TCR was taken from a woman aged 45 to 65 in good health. CDR3 sequence: CASRQLGITGELFF.